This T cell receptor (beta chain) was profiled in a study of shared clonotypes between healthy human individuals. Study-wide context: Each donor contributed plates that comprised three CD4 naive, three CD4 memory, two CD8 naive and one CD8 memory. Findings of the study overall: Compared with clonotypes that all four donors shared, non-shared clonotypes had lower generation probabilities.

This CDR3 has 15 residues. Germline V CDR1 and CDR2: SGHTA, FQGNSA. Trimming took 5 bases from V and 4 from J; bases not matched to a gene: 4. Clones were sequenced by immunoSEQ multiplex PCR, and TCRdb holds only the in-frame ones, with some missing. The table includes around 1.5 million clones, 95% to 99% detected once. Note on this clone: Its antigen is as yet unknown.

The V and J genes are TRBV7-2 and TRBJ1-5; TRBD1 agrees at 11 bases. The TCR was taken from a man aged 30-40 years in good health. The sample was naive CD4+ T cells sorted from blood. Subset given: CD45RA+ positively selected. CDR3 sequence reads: CASSPGQGANQPQHF. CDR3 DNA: TGTGCCAGCAGCCCAGGACAGGGGGCAAATCAGCCCCAGCATTTT.